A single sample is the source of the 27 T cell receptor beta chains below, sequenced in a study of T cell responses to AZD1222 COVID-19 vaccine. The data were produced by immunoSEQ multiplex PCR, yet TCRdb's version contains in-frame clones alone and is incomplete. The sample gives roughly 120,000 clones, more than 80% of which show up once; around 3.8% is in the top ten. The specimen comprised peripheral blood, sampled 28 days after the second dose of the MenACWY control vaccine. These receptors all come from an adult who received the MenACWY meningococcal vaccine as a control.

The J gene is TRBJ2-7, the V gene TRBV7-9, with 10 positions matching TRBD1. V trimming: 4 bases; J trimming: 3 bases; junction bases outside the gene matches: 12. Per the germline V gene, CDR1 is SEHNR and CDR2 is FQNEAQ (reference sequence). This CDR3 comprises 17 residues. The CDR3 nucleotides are TGTGCCAGCAGCTCTGACAGGGGGCGCATAAGTTTCTACGAGCAGTACGTC. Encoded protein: CASSSDRGRISFYEQYV.

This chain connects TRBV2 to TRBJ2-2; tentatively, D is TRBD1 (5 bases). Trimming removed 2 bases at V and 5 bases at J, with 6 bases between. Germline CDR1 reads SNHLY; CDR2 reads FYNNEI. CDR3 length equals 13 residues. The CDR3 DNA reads TGTGCCAGCAGTGAAAAGGGGACCGGGGAGCTGTTTTTT. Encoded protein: CASSEKGTGELFF.

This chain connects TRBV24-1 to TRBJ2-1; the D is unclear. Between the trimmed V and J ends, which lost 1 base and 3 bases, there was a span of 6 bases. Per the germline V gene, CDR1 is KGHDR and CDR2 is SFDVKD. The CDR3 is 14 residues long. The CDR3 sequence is CATSDFTVYNEQFF. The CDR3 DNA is TGTGCCACCAGTGATTTTACAGTCTACAATGAGCAGTTCTTC.

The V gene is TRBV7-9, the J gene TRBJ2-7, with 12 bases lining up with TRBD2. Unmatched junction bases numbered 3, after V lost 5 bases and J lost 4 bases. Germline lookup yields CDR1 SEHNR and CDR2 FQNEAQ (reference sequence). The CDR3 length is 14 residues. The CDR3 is CASSSGLAGYEQYV. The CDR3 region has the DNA TGTGCCAGCAGCAGCGGACTAGCGGGATACGAGCAGTACGTC.

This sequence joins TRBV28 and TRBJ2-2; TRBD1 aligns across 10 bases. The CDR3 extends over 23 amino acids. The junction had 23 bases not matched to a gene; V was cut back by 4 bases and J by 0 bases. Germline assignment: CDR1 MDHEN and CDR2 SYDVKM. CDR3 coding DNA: TGTGCCAGCAGTTACCCCCATACTCCGACAGGGACAGGGGAAATAACGAACACCGGGGAGCTGTTTTTT. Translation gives CASSYPHTPTGTGEITNTGELFF.

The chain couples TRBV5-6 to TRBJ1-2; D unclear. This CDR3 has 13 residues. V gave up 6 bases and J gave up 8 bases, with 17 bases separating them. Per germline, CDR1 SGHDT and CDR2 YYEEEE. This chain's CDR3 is CASTPVLGNGYTF. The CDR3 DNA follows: TGTGCCAGCACCCCCGTGTTGGGGAACGGCTACACCTTC.

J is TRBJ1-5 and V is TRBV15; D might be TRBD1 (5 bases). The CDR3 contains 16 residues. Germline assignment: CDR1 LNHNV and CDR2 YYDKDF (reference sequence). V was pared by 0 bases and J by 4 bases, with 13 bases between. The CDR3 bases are TGTGCCACCAGCAGAGATGAATGGGACGGTAATCAGCCCCAGCATTTT. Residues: CATSRDEWDGNQPQHF.

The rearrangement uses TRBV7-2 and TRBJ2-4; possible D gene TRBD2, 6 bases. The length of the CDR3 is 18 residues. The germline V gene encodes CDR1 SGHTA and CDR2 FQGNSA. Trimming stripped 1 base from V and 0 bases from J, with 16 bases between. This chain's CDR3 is CASSLEASRGLAKNIQYF. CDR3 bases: TGTGCCAGCAGCTTAGAGGCTAGTCGGGGACTAGCCAAAAACATTCAGTACTTC.

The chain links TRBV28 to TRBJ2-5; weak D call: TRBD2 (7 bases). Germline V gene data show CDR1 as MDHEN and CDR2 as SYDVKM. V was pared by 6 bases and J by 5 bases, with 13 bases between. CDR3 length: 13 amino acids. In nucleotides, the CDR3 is TGTGCCAGCAGGTTACAGGGAGGGGAGACCCAGTACTTC. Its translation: CASRLQGGETQYF. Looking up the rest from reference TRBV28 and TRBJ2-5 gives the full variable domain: DVKVTQSSRYLVKRTGEKVFLECVQDMDHENMFWYRQDPGLGLRLIYFSYDVKMKEKGDIPEGYSVSREKKERFSLILESASTNQTSMYLCASRLQGGETQYFGPGTRLLVL.

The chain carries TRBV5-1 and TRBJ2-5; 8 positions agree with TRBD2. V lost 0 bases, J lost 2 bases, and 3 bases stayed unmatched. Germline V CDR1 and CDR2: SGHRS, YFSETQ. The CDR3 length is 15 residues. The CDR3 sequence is CASSLATSGQETQYF. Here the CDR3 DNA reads TGCGCCAGCAGCTTGGCAACTAGCGGACAAGAGACCCAGTACTTC. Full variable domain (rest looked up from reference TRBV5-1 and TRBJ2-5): KAGVTQTPRYLIKTRGQQVTLSCSPISGHRSVSWYQQTPGQGLQFLFEYFSETQRNKGNFPGRFSGRQFSNSRSEMNVSTLELGDSALYLCASSLATSGQETQYFGPGTRLLVL.

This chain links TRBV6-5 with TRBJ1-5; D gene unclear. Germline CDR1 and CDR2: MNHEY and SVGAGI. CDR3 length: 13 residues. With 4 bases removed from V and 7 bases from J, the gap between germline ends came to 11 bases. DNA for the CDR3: TGTGCCAGCAGTTCCCGGGTAGGACAGCCCCAGCATTTT. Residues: CASSSRVGQPQHF.

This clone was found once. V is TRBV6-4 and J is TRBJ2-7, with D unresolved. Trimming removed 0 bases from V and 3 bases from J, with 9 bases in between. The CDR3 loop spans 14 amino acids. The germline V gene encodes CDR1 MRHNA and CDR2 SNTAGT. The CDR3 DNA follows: TGTGCCAGCAGTGACTCCGGGCAGGACTACGAGCAGTACGTC. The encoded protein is CASSDSGQDYEQYV.

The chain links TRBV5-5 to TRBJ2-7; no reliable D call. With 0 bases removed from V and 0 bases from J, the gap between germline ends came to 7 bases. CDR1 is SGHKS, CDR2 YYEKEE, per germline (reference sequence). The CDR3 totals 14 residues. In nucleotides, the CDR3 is TGTGCCAGCAGCTTGGCGTTTTCCTCCTACGAGCAGTACGTC. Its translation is CASSLAFSSYEQYV.

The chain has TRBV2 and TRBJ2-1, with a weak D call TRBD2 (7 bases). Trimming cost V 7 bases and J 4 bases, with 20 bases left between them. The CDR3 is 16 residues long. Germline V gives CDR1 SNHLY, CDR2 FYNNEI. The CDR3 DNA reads TGTGCCAGCACCGACCGAGGGGGGGGGACTTACAATGAGCAGTTCTTC. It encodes CASTDRGGGTYNEQFF. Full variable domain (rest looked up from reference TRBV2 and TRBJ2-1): EPEVTQTPSHQVTQMGQEVILRCVPISNHLYFYWYRQILGQKVEFLVSFYNNEISEKSEIFDDQFSVERPDGSNFTLKIRSTKLEDSAMYFCASTDRGGGTYNEQFFGPGTRLTVL.

This CDR3 is CATSGSAGTSYNEQFF. Written as DNA, the CDR3 is TGTGCCACCAGCGGCAGTGCCGGGACTAGCTACAATGAGCAGTTCTTC. This sequence joins TRBV15 and TRBJ2-1; 8 nucleotides line up with TRBD2. Germline V gene data show CDR1 as LNHNV and CDR2 as YYDKDF (reference sequence). The CDR3 runs 16 residues. With 5 bases clipped from V and 3 bases from J, the junction kept 9 bases outside the gene matches.

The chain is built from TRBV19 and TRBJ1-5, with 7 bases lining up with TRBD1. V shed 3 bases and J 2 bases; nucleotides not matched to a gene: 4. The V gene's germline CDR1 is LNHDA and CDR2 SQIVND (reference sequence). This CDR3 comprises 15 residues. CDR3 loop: CASSIPTGRNQPQHF. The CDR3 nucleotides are TGTGCCAGTAGTATCCCGACAGGGCGCAATCAGCCCCAGCATTTT.

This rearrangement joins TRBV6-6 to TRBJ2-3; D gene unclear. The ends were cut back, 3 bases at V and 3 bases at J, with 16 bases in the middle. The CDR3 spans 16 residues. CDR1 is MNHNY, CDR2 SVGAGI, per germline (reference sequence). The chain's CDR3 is CASSYPHLLETDTQYF. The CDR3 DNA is TGTGCCAGCAGTTATCCCCACCTGCTAGAGACAGATACGCAGTATTTT.

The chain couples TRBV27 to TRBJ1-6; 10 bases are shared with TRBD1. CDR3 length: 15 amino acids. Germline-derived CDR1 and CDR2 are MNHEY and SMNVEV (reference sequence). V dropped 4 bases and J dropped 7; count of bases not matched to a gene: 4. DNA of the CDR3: TGTGCCAGCAGTTACAGACAGGGGGCCAATTCACCCCTCCACTTT. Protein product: CASSYRQGANSPLHF.

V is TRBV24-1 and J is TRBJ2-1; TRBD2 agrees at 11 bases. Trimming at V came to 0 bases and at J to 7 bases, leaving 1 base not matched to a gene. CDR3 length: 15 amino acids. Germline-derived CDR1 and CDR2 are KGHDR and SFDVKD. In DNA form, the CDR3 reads TGTGCCACCAGTGATTTGTCTAGCGGGAGGAATGAGCAGTTCTTC. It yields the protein CATSDLSSGRNEQFF.

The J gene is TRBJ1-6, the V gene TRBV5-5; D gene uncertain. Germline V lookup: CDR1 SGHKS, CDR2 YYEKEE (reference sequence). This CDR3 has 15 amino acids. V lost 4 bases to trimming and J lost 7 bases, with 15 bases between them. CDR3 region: CASSLNRVVNSPLHF. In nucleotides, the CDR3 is TGTGCCAGCAGCCTTAATCGGGTAGTAAATTCACCCCTCCACTTT.

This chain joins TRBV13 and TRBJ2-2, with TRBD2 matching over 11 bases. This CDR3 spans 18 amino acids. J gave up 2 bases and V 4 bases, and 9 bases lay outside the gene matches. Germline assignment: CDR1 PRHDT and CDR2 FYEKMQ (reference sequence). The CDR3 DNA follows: TGTGCCAGCAGCTGGAGGCTAGCGGGGGGACGAAACACCGGGGAGCTGTTTTTT. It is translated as CASSWRLAGGRNTGELFF.

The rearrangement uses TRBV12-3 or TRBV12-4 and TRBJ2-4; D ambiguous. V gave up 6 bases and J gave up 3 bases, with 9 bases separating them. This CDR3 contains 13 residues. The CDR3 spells CASRDTGKNIQYF. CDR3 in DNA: TGTGCCAGCAGAGACACGGGCAAAAACATTCAGTACTTC.

CDR3 bases: TGTGCCAGCAGTGACAGGGACAGGGGGCGCGGCGGTGAAAAACTGTTTTTT. Amino acid sequence: CASSDRDRGRGGEKLFF. The genes are TRBV2 and TRBJ1-4; 12 bases match TRBD1. V shed 3 bases, J shed 7 bases, and the junction held 9 bases outside the gene matches. The CDR3 contains 17 residues. Germline V gene lookup returns CDR1 SNHLY and CDR2 FYNNEI. Combining the CDR3 with reference TRBV2 and TRBJ1-4 gives the whole variable domain EPEVTQTPSHQVTQMGQEVILRCVPISNHLYFYWYRQILGQKVEFLVSFYNNEISEKSEIFDDQFSVERPDGSNFTLKIRSTKLEDSAMYFCASSDRDRGRGGEKLFFGSGTQLSVL.

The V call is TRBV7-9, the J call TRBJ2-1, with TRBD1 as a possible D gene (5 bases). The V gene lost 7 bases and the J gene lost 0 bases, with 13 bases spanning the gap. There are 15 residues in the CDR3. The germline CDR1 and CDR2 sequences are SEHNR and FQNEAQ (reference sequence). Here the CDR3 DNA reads TGTGCCAGCACTCGTCAGGGTAGCTCCTACAATGAGCAGTTCTTC. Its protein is CASTRQGSSYNEQFF. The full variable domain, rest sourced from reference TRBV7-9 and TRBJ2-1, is DTGVSQNPRHKITKRGQNVTFRCDPISEHNRLYWYRQTLGQGPEFLTYFQNEAQLEKSRLLSDRFSAERPKGSFSTLEIQRTEQGDSAMYLCASTRQGSSYNEQFFGPGTRLTVL.

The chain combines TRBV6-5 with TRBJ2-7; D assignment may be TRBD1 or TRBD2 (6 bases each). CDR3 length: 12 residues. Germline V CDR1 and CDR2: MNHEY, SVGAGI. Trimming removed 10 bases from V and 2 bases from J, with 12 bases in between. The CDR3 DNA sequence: TGTGCCACGAGGGGGGAACCCTACGAGCAGTACGTC. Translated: CATRGEPYEQYV.

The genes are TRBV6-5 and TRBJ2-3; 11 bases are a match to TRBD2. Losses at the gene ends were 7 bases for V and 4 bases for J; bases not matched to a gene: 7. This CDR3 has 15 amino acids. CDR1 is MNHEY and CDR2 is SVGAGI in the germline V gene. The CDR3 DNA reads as TGTGCCAGCACCGCGCTAGCGGGAGGCCCAGATACGCAGTATTTT. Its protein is CASTALAGGPDTQYF.

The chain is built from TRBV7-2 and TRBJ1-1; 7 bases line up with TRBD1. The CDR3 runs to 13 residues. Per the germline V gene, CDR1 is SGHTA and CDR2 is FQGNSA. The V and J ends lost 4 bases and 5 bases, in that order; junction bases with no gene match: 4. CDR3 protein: CASSSRGGTEAFF. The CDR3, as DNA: TGTGCCAGCAGCTCCAGGGGGGGTACTGAAGCTTTCTTT.